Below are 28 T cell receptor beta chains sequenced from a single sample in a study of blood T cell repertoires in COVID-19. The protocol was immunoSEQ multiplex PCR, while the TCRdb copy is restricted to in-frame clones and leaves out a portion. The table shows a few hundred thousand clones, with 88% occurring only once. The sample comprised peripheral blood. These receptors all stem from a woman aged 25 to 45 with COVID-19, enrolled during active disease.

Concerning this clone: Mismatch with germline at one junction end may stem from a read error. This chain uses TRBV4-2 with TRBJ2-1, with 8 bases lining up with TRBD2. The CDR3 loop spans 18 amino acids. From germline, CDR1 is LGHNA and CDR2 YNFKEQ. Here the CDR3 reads CASRQVIGGRSSYNEQFF. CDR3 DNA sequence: TGTGCCAGCAGACAAGTCATAGGCGGGAGGAGCTCCTACAATGAGCAGTTCTTC.

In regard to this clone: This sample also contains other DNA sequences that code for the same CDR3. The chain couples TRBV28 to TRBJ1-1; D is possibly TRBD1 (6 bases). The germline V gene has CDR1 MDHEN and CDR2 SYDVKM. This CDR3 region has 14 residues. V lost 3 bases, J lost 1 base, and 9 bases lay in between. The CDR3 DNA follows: TGTGCCAGCAGTTTCAGGACAGCGAACACTGAAGCTTTCTTT. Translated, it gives CASSFRTANTEAFF.

CDR3: CASSQDPAGSYGYTF. As DNA, the CDR3 is TGTGCCAGCAGCCAAGACCCGGCAGGGTCTTATGGCTACACCTTC. The chain has TRBV3-1 (or the pseudogene TRBV3-2) and TRBJ1-2; D perhaps matches TRBD1 (5 bases). V shed 0 bases and J shed 5 bases, with 13 bases lying between them. The CDR3 consists of 15 residues. CDR1 is LGHDT and CDR2 is YNNKEL in the germline V gene (reference sequence).

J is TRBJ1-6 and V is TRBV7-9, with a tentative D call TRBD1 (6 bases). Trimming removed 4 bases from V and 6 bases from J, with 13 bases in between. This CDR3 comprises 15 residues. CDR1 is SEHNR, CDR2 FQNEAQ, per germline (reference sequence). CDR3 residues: CASSSPGAFNSPLHF. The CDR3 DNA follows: TGTGCCAGCAGCTCACCAGGGGCCTTTAATTCACCCCTCCACTTT.

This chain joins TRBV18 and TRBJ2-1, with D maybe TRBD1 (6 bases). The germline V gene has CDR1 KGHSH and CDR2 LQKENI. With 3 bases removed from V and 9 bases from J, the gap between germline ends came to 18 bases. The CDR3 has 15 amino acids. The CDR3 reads CASSPFATGLSEQFF. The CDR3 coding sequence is TGTGCCAGCTCACCCTTCGCCACAGGGTTAAGTGAGCAGTTCTTC.

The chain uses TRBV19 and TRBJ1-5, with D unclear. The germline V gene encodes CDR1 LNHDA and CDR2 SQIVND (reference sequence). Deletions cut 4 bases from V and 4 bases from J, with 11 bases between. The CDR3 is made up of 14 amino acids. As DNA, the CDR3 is TGTGCCAGTAGTAACAGCATTTATAATCAGCCCCAGCATTTT. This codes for CASSNSIYNQPQHF. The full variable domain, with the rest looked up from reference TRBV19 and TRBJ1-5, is DGGITQSPKYLFRKEGQNVTLSCEQNLNHDAMYWYRQDPGQGLRLIYYSQIVNDFQKGDIAEGYSVSREKKESFPLTVTSAQKNPTAFYLCASSNSIYNQPQHFGDGTRLSIL.

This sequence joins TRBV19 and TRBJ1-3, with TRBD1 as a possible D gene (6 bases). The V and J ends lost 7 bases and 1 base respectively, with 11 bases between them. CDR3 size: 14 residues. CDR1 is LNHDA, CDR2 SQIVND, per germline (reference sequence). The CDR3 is CASKGVQSGNTIYF. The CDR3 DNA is TGTGCCAGTAAGGGGGTCCAATCTGGAAACACCATATATTTT.

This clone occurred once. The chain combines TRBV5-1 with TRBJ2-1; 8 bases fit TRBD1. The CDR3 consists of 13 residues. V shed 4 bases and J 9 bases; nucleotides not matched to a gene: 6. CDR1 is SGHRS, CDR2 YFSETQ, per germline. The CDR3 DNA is TGCGCCAGCAGCCCCGGGACAGGAACTGAGCAGTTCTTC. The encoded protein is CASSPGTGTEQFF.

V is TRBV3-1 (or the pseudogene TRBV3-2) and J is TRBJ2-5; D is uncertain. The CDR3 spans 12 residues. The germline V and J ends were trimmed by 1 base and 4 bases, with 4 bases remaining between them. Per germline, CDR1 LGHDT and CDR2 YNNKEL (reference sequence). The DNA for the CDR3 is TGTGCCAGCAGCCAAGCATTAGAGACCCAGTACTTC. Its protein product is CASSQALETQYF.

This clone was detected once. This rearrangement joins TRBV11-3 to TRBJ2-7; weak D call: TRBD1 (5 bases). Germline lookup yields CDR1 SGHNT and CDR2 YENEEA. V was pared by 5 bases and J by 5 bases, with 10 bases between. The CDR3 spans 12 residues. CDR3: CASSDQGDEQYF. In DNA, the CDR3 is TGTGCCAGCAGCGATCAGGGTGACGAGCAGTACTTC.

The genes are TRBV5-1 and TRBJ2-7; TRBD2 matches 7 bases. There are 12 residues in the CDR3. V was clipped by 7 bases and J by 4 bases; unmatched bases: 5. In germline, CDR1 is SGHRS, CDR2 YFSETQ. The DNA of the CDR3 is TGCGCCAGCGGGCCCGGGGGGTACGAGCAGTACTTC. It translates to CASGPGGYEQYF.

This CDR3 reads CASSPRTGNAEQFF. Here the CDR3 DNA reads TGTGCCAGCAGCCCCCGGACAGGGAACGCTGAGCAGTTCTTC. This chain uses TRBV7-3 with TRBJ2-1; 8 positions agree with TRBD1. V lost 5 bases, J lost 9 bases, and 9 bases stayed unmatched. Looked up from germline, CDR1 is SGHTA and CDR2 is FQGTGA. The CDR3 loop spans 14 amino acids.

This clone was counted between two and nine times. CDR3 nucleotide sequence: TGTGCCAGCAGCCGGACGGTGGGGCTAGGTGAAGCTTTCTTT. It translates to CASSRTVGLGEAFF. The chain carries TRBV6-5 and TRBJ1-1; tentatively, D is TRBD1 (5 bases). Trimming cost V 6 bases and J 7 bases, with 18 bases left between them. The CDR3 covers 14 residues. In germline, CDR1 is MNHEY, CDR2 SVGAGI.

CDR3 region: CASSPLSGRSYNEQFF. The DNA of the CDR3 is TGTGCCAGCAGCCCCCTTAGCGGGCGCTCCTACAATGAGCAGTTCTTC. The V gene is TRBV9, the J gene TRBJ2-1; 7 positions match TRBD2. CDR3 size: 16 residues. Germline assignment: CDR1 SGDLS and CDR2 YYNGEE. The ends lost 4 bases at V and 0 bases at J; junction bases unmatched: 7.

The CDR3 loop reads CASSLAGGSYEQYF. In nucleotides, the CDR3 is TGTGCCAGCAGCTTAGCGGGAGGGTCCTACGAGCAGTACTTC. V usage is TRBV11-2 and J usage is TRBJ2-7; 8 bases align to TRBD2. The CDR3 consists of 14 residues. Germline lookup yields CDR1 SGHAT and CDR2 FQNNGV. V dropped 1 base and J dropped 1; count of bases not matched to a gene: 0.

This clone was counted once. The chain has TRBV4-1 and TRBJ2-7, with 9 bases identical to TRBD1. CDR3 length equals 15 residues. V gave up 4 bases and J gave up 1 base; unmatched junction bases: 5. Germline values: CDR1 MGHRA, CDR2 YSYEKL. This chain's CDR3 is CASSRDRVRSYEQYF. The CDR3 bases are TGCGCCAGCAGCCGGGACAGGGTTCGGTCCTACGAGCAGTACTTC.

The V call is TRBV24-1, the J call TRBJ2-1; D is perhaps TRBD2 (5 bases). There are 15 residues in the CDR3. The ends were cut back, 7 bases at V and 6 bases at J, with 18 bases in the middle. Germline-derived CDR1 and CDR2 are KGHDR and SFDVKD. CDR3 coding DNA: TGTGCCACCAGAGACCGACATAGCGTTTCCAATGAGCAGTTCTTC. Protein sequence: CATRDRHSVSNEQFF.

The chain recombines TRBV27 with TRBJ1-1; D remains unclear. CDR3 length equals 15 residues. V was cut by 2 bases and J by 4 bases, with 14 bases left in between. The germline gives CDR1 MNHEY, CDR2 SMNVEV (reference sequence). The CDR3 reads CASSLTARVGTEAFF. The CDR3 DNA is TGTGCCAGCAGTTTAACCGCGCGGGTCGGCACTGAAGCTTTCTTT.

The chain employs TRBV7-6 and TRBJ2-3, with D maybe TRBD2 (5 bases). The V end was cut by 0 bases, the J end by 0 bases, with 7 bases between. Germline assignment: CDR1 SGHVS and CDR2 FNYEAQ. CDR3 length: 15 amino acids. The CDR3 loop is CASSLAGGSTDTQYF. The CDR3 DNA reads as TGTGCCAGCAGCTTAGCGGGCGGGAGCACAGATACGCAGTATTTT.

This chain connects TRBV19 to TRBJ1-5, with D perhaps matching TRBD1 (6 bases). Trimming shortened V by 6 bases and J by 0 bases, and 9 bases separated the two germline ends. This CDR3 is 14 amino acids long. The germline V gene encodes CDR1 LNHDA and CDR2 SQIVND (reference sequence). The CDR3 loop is CASRDSSSNQPQHF. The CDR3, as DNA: TGTGCCAGTAGGGACAGTTCTAGCAATCAGCCCCAGCATTTT.

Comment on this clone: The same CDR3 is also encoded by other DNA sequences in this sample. The CDR3 loop is CASSVDRNYGYTF. The CDR3 nucleotides are TGTGCCAGCAGCGTAGACAGGAACTATGGCTACACCTTC. The rearrangement links TRBV9 to TRBJ1-2; a possible D gene is TRBD1 (5 bases). Per germline, CDR1 SGDLS and CDR2 YYNGEE. Between the trimmed V and J ends, which lost 0 bases and 2 bases, there was a span of 5 bases. The CDR3 length is 13 residues.

The CDR3 sequence is CASSSRETYNEQFF. CDR3 in DNA: TGCGCCAGCAGCTCTCGGGAGACCTACAATGAGCAGTTCTTC. The chain joins TRBV4-1 to TRBJ2-1; tentatively, D is TRBD2 (6 bases). This CDR3 spans 14 amino acids. Germline V gives CDR1 MGHRA, CDR2 YSYEKL. V lost 5 bases and J 2 bases, leaving 10 bases between the germline ends.

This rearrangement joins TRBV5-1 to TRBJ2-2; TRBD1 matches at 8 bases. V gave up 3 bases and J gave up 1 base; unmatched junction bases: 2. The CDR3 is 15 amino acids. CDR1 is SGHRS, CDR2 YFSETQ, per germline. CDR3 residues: CASSSGTGNTGELFF. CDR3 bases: TGCGCCAGCAGCTCCGGGACAGGGAACACCGGGGAGCTGTTTTTT.

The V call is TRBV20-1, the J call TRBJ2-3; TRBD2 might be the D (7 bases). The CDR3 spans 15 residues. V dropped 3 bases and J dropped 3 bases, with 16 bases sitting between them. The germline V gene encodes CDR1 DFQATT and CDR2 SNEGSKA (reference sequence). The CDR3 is CSASLTEGGTDTQYF. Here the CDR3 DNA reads TGCAGTGCTAGTCTGACGGAGGGGGGGACAGATACGCAGTATTTT.

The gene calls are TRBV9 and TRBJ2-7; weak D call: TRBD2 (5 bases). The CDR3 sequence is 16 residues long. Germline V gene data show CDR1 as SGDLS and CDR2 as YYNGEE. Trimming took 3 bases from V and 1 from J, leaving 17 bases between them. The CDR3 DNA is TGTGCCAGCAGCGAGGGAGTTTCTGGCAAATCCTACGAGCAGTACTTC. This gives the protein CASSEGVSGKSYEQYF.

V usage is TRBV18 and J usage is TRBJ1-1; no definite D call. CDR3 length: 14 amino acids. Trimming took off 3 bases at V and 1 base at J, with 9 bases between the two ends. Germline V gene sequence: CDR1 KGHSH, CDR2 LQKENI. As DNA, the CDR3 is TGTGCCAGCTCACCTCCAGGAAGGAACACTGAAGCTTTCTTT. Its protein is CASSPPGRNTEAFF.

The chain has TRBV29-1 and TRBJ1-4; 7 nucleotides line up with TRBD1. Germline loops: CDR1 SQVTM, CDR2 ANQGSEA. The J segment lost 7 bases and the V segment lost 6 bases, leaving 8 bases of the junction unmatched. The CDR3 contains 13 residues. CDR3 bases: TGCAGCGTCGCCGGGACAGCAAGTGAAAAACTGTTTTTT. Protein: CSVAGTASEKLFF.

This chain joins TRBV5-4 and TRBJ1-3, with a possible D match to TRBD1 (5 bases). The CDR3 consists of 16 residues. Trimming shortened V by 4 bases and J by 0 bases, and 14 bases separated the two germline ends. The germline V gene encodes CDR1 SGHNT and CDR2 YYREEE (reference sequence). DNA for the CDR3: TGTGCCAGCAGCAGGGGACTAACCACCTCTGGAAACACCATATATTTT. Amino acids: CASSRGLTTSGNTIYF.